This TCR beta chain was documented in a study of blood T cell repertoires in COVID-19. At the level of the study: Nucleic acid was either cDNA or gDNA, and it came from T cells, B-cell-depleted T cells, or PBMCs.

V shed 4 bases and J shed 0 bases, with 12 bases lying between them. Germline CDR1 MDHEN, CDR2 SYDVKM. This CDR3 has 15 residues. Measured with immunoSEQ multiplex PCR; TCRdb has only the in-frame clones, and not every one. Among fewer than 350,000 clones listed, around 90% were seen once. This chain uses TRBV28 with TRBJ1-2; possible D gene TRBD1, 5 bases. This TCR derives from a woman aged 40 to 50 with acute COVID-19. The sample comprised PBMCs or T cells enriched from blood (not recorded which). CDR3 DNA sequence: TGTGCCAGCAGTTCCCAGGGAGGGTCTAACTATGGCTACACCTTC. Its translation: CASSSQGGSNYGYTF.